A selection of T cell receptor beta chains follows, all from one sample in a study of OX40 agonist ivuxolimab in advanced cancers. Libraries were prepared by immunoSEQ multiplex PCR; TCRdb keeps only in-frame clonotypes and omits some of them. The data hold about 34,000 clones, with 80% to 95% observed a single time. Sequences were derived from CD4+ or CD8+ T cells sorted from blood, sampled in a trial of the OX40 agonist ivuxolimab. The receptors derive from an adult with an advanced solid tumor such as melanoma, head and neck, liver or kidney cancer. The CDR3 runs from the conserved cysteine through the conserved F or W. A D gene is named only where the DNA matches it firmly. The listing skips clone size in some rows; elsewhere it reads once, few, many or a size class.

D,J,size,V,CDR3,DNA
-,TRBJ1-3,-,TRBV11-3,CASSSGPGNTIYF,TGTGCCAGCAGCTCGGGGCCCGGAAACACCATATATTTT
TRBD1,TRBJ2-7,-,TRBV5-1,CASSPTDRGQSEQYF,TGCGCCAGCAGCCCCACGGACAGGGGGCAAAGCGAGCAGTACTTC
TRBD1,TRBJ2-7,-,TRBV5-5,CASNRDSYEQYF,TGTGCCAGCAACCGGGACAGCTACGAGCAGTACTTC
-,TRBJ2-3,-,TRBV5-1,CASSLSSTDTQYF,TGCGCCAGCAGCTTAAGTAGCACAGATACGCAGTATTTT
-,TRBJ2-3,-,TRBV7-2,CASSLAGDHTDTQYF,TGTGCCAGCAGCTTAGCGGGGGACCACACAGATACGCAGTATTTT
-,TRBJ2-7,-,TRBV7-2,CASSLDWAYEQYF,TGTGCCAGCAGCTTAGATTGGGCCTACGAGCAGTACTTC
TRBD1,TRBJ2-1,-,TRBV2,CASERQGYNEQFF,TGTGCCAGCGAAAGACAGGGCTACAATGAGCAGTTCTTC
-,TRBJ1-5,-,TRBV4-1,CASSQDSDNHQPQHF,TGCGCCAGCAGCCAAGATAGTGACAACCATCAGCCCCAGCATTTT
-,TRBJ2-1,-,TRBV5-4,CASSFDLQGGSYNEQFF,TGTGCCAGCAGTTTCGACCTACAGGGAGGCTCCTACAATGAGCAGTTCTTC
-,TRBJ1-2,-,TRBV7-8,CASSLGTASYGYTF,TGTGCCAGCAGCTTAGGGACAGCGAGCTATGGCTACACCTTC
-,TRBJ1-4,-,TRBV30,CAWTMGSANEKLFF,TGTGCCTGGACTATGGGGTCCGCTAATGAAAAACTGTTTTTT
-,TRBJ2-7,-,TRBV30,CAWSVSAYEQYF,TGTGCCTGGAGTGTATCTGCCTACGAGCAGTACTTC
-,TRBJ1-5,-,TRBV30,CAWRGKGNQPQHF,TGTGCCTGGAGAGGGAAGGGAAATCAGCCCCAGCATTTT
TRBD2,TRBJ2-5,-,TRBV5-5,CASSSGLAEQETQYF,TGTGCCAGCAGCTCGGGACTAGCGGAACAAGAGACCCAGTACTTC
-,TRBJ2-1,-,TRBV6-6,CASSYPGRKGDEQFF,TGTGCCAGCAGTTACCCCGGTCGGAAAGGCGATGAGCAGTTCTTC
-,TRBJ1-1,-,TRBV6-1,CASSPRDHPTEAFF,TGTGCCAGCAGCCCCAGGGACCATCCCACTGAAGCTTTCTTT
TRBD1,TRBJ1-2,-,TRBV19,CASIADRGLPNGYTF,TGTGCCAGTATAGCCGACAGGGGGCTTCCAAATGGCTACACCTTC
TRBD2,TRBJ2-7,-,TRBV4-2,CASSQASGSYEQYF,TGTGCCAGCAGCCAAGCTAGCGGGTCCTACGAGCAGTACTTC
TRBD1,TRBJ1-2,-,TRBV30,CAWRPDRGHGVDGYTF,TGTGCCTGGAGACCTGACAGGGGGCATGGTGTTGATGGCTACACCTTC
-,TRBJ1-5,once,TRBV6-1,CASSDELDQPQHF,TGTGCCAGCAGTGATGAATTGGATCAGCCCCAGCATTTT
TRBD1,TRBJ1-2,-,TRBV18,CASSPGTGSDYGYTF,TGTGCCAGCTCACCAGGGACAGGGTCGGACTATGGCTACACCTTC
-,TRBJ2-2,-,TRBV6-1,CASSDRTDGELFF,TGTGCCAGCAGTGACAGGACGGACGGGGAGCTGTTTTTT
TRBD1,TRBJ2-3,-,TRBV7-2,CASSTGVAGGTDTQYF,TGTGCCAGCAGCACTGGGGTGGCAGGGGGAACAGATACGCAGTATTTT
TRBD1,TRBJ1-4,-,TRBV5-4,CASSLITGGNEKLFF,TGTGCCAGCAGCTTAATAACAGGGGGGAATGAAAAACTGTTTTTT
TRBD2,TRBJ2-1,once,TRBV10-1,CASSGSTSGSWNEQFF,TGCGCCAGCAGTGGGTCTACTAGCGGCTCCTGGAATGAGCAGTTCTTC
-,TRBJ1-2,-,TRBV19,CASRDSPNYGYTF,TGTGCCAGTAGAGACAGTCCTAACTATGGCTACACCTTC
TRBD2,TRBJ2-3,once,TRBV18,CASSPQLTSGGRDTQYF,TGTGCCAGCTCACCTCAATTGACTAGCGGGGGAAGAGATACGCAGTATTTT
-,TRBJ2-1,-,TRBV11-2,CASSLFRSSYNEQFF,TGTGCCAGCAGCTTATTCAGGAGCTCCTACAATGAGCAGTTCTTC
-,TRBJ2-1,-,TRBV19,CATRTRGGDDEQFF,TGTGCCACCCGGACTCGAGGGGGAGATGATGAGCAGTTCTTC
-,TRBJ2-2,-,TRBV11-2,CASSLTSAGGNTGELFF,TGTGCCAGCAGCCTAACCTCTGCGGGCGGAAACACCGGGGAGCTGTTTTTT
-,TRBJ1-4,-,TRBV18,CASSPKEPPEKLFF,TGTGCCAGCTCACCAAAAGAGCCCCCTGAAAAACTGTTTTTT
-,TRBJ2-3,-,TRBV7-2,CASSRGAGASTDTQYF,TGTGCCAGCAGCCGAGGGGCGGGGGCGAGCACAGATACGCAGTATTTT
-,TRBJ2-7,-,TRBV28,CASSLKGSYEQYF,TGTGCCAGCAGTCTCAAGGGCTCCTACGAGCAGTACTTC
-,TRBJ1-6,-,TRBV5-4,CASSFWKGNSPLHF,TGTGCCAGCAGCTTCTGGAAGGGTAATTCACCCCTCCACTTT
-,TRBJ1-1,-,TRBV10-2,CASSPQKTAVYTEAFF,TGCGCCAGCAGCCCACAAAAGACAGCAGTGTACACTGAAGCTTTCTTT
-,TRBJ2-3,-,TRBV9,CASSAVGESTDTQYF,TGTGCCAGCAGCGCCGTTGGAGAGAGCACAGATACGCAGTATTTT
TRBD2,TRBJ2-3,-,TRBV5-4,CASSLRRGADADTQYF,TGTGCCAGCAGCTTGCGGCGGGGGGCCGACGCAGATACGCAGTATTTT
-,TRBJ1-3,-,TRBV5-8,CASSFKYSGNTIYF,TGTGCCAGCAGCTTTAAATACTCTGGAAACACCATATATTTT